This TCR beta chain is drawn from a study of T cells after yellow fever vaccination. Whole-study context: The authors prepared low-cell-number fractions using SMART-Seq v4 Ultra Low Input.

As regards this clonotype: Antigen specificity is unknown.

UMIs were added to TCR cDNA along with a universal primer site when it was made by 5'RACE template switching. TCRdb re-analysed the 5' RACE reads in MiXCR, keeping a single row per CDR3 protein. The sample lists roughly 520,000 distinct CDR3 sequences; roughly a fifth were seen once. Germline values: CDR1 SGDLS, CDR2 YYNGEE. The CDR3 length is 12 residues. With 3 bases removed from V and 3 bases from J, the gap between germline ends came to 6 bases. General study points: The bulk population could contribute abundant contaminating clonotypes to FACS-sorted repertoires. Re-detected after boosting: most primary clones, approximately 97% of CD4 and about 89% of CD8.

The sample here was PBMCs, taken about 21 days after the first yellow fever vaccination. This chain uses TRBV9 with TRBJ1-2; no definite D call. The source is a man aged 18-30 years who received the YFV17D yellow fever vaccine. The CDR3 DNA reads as TGTGCCAGCAGCGCCCCCCACTATGGCTACACCTTC. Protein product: CASSAPHYGYTF.